Presented here are 24 T cell receptor beta chains from one specimen sequenced in a study of cytomegalovirus exposure and HLA in healthy donors. A multiplex PCR was run with 60 Vbeta primers and 13 Jbeta primers. Here immunoSEQ multiplex PCR was the method, and the copy in TCRdb shows in-frame clones only, minus some. The sample holds under 150,000 clones; 84% are singletons and the top ten take 2.7%. Material: PBMCs. The receptors originated from a man aged 45-65 years in good health and CMV-seronegative.

This chain joins TRBV13 and TRBJ2-2; 13 bases are a match to TRBD2. Germline assignment: CDR1 PRHDT and CDR2 FYEKMQ (reference sequence). J was trimmed by 3 bases and V by 4 bases; bases with no gene match: 2. The CDR3 runs to 16 residues. CDR3 in amino acids: CASSSGLAGYTGELFF. The CDR3 DNA follows: TGTGCCAGCAGCTCGGGACTAGCGGGGTACACCGGGGAGCTGTTTTTT.

CDR3 coding DNA: TGTGCCAGCAGCGTAGCACTAGCGGGGGCACGGGGCAATGAGCAGTTCTTC. It specifies CASSVALAGARGNEQFF. The chain carries TRBV9 and TRBJ2-1; 11 bases agree with TRBD2. From germline, CDR1 is SGDLS and CDR2 YYNGEE. The junction had 8 bases not matched to a gene; V was cut back by 0 bases and J by 6 bases. CDR3 length: 17 residues.

The sample holds one count of this clone. The chain links TRBV9 to TRBJ1-1, with D tentatively TRBD1 (5 bases). There are 12 residues in the CDR3. V lost 3 bases and J 7 bases, leaving 10 bases between the germline ends. From germline, CDR1 is SGDLS and CDR2 YYNGEE. Written as DNA, the CDR3 is TGTGCCAGCAGCGGAGACAGAAGTGAAGCTTTCTTT. Translation gives CASSGDRSEAFF.

This sequence joins TRBV13 and TRBJ2-3; 9 nucleotides align to TRBD2. Germline V CDR1 and CDR2: PRHDT, FYEKMQ (reference sequence). The V segment lost 0 bases and the J segment 7 bases; nucleotides outside the gene matches: 5. CDR3 size: 15 residues. CDR3 sequence (DNA): TGTGCCAGCAGCTTAGGCGGCGGGGGGGCCTATACGCAGTATTTT. This sequence encodes CASSLGGGGAYTQYF.

The J gene is TRBJ1-1, the V gene TRBV5-1; D is unresolved. The CDR3 consists of 13 residues. Germline V gene lookup returns CDR1 SGHRS and CDR2 YFSETQ. V was shortened by 0 bases and J by 5 bases, with 8 bases between the two germline ends. The CDR3 here is CASSLETGTEAFF. The CDR3 DNA is TGCGCCAGCAGCTTGGAGACGGGAACTGAAGCTTTCTTT.

The chain links TRBV4-3 to TRBJ2-3; TRBD2 matches 10 bases. The CDR3 is made up of 18 amino acids. CDR1 and CDR2 (germline): LGHNA, YSLEER. V shed 4 bases and J 0 bases; nucleotides not matched to a gene: 10. The CDR3 DNA reads as TGCGCCAGCAGCCGCTACTCGGCAGCGGGGGGGAGCACAGATACGCAGTATTTT. This translates into CASSRYSAAGGSTDTQYF.

This clone is a singleton in its sample. The V gene is TRBV27, the J gene TRBJ2-1; 9 positions match TRBD1. With 5 bases clipped from V and 4 bases from J, the junction kept 6 bases outside the gene matches. CDR1 MNHEY and CDR2 SMNVEV come from the germline V gene (reference sequence). This CDR3 is 15 amino acids long. The CDR3 reads CASSPRQGGYNEQFF. The CDR3 region has the DNA TGTGCCAGCAGTCCGCGACAGGGGGGGTACAATGAGCAGTTCTTC.

The rearrangement uses TRBV29-1 and TRBJ2-5; tentative D call: TRBD2 (6 bases). The CDR3 loop spans 14 amino acids. The germline V gene has CDR1 SQVTM and CDR2 ANQGSEA. With 5 bases removed from V and 4 bases from J, the gap between germline ends came to 17 bases. CDR3 in amino acids: CSVFPRGTAETQYF. The CDR3 DNA is TGCAGCGTTTTTCCTCGGGGGACGGCAGAGACCCAGTACTTC.

The CDR3 is CASSYSDRVDGYTF. In DNA, the CDR3 is TGTGCCAGCAGTTATTCCGACAGGGTCGATGGCTACACCTTC. The chain employs TRBV6-5 and TRBJ1-2, with TRBD1 matching over 7 bases. V lost 3 bases and J lost 6; bases outside the gene matches: 7. The CDR3 contains 14 residues. CDR1 MNHEY and CDR2 SVGAGI come from the germline V gene.

This clone occurred once. The rearrangement uses TRBV4-3 and TRBJ2-3; the match to TRBD2 covers 12 bases. The CDR3 loop spans 20 amino acids. J gave up 2 bases and V 0 bases, and 12 bases lay outside the gene matches. CDR1 is LGHNA and CDR2 is YSLEER in the germline V gene. The CDR3 DNA is TGCGCCAGCAGCCAAGACCCACCCCCCCTAGCGGGGGGGTTCACAGATACGCAGTATTTT. The encoded protein is CASSQDPPPLAGGFTDTQYF.

V and J are TRBV7-9 and TRBJ1-2; the D is unclear. The CDR3 extends over 15 amino acids. Trimming removed 5 bases at V and 6 bases at J, with 19 bases between. CDR1 SEHNR and CDR2 FQNEAQ come from the germline V gene (reference sequence). The chain's CDR3 is CASSPSLHMENGYTF. The CDR3 DNA sequence: TGTGCCAGCAGCCCATCGCTGCACATGGAGAATGGCTACACCTTC.

The chain carries TRBV7-2 and TRBJ2-5; D remains ambiguous. V dropped 5 bases and J dropped 3 bases, with 16 bases sitting between them. CDR1 and CDR2 from the germline V gene are SGHTA and FQGNSA. This CDR3 region has 15 residues. This CDR3 is CASSNPRNLKETQYF. The CDR3 coding sequence is TGTGCCAGCAGCAACCCCAGAAACCTCAAAGAGACCCAGTACTTC.

V gene TRBV11-3 combines with J gene TRBJ1-6, with D perhaps TRBD1 (6 bases). V lost 2 bases and J lost 8, with 10 bases in between. Germline V CDR1 and CDR2: SGHNT, YENEEA. This CDR3 spans 14 amino acids. CDR3 DNA sequence: TGTGCCAGCAGCTTAAGAGGGGGGGATTCACCCCTCCACTTT. It translates to CASSLRGGDSPLHF.

The chain couples TRBV7-2 to TRBJ2-1; D gene ambiguous. The ends were cut back, 1 base at V and 5 bases at J, with 6 bases in the middle. The CDR3 is made up of 13 amino acids. The germline V gene encodes CDR1 SGHTA and CDR2 FQGNSA. The chain's CDR3 is CASSLGPNNEQFF. The CDR3 DNA sequence: TGTGCCAGCAGCTTAGGCCCTAACAATGAGCAGTTCTTC.

The V call is TRBV4-1, the J call TRBJ2-7, with D hard to call. The V end was cut by 0 bases, the J end by 1 base, with 16 bases between. This CDR3 has 17 residues. Germline CDR1 is MGHRA and CDR2 is YSYEKL. CDR3 amino acids: CASSQDSQRQGSYEQYF. In DNA form, the CDR3 reads TGCGCCAGCAGCCAAGATTCCCAGAGGCAAGGTTCCTACGAGCAGTACTTC.

The chain couples TRBV4-1 to TRBJ1-5; unclear D gene. Between the trimmed V and J ends, which lost 4 bases and 7 bases, there was a span of 14 bases. CDR3 length equals 14 residues. Germline V lookup: CDR1 MGHRA, CDR2 YSYEKL. CDR3 sequence: CASSRVPDEQPQHF. The DNA of the CDR3 is TGCGCCAGCAGCCGAGTACCCGATGAGCAGCCCCAGCATTTT.

CDR3 sequence reads: CATDKLSEQFF. The CDR3, as DNA: TGTGCCACCGACAAGCTTAGTGAGCAGTTCTTC. V gene TRBV6-1 combines with J gene TRBJ2-1, with D unresolved. This CDR3 comprises 11 residues. Germline values: CDR1 MNHNS, CDR2 SASEGT. V lost 10 bases and J lost 9, with 13 bases in between.

This chain connects TRBV30 to TRBJ1-6, with unresolved D. Germline assignment: CDR1 GTSNPN and CDR2 SVGIG (reference sequence). V lost 1 base and J 16 bases, leaving 11 bases between the germline ends. The CDR3 loop spans 11 amino acids. DNA of the CDR3: TGTGCCTGGAGTGCTTTGGAACAGCTCCACTTT. Translating it yields CAWSALEQLHF.

The rearrangement links TRBV5-6 to TRBJ2-3; no definite D call. Germline CDR1 SGHDT, CDR2 YYEEEE. The V gene lost 4 bases and the J gene lost 2 bases, with 8 bases spanning the gap. The CDR3 is 13 amino acids. The DNA of the CDR3 is TGTGCCAGCAGCGTGGGTTACACAGATACGCAGTATTTT. It codes for CASSVGYTDTQYF.

The rearrangement links TRBV7-9 to TRBJ2-7; D call uncertain. Trimming removed 5 bases from V and 3 bases from J, with 8 bases in between. The CDR3 extends over 12 amino acids. The germline V gene has CDR1 SEHNR and CDR2 FQNEAQ (reference sequence). The CDR3 DNA is TGTGCCAGCAGCCGGGTCCTCTACGAGCAGTACTTC. Translation: CASSRVLYEQYF. Full variable domain (outside the CDR3, taken from reference TRBV7-9 and TRBJ2-7): DTGVSQNPRHKITKRGQNVTFRCDPISEHNRLYWYRQTLGQGPEFLTYFQNEAQLEKSRLLSDRFSAERPKGSFSTLEIQRTEQGDSAMYLCASSRVLYEQYFGPGTRLTVT.

V is TRBV2 and J is TRBJ2-1, with 7 bases fitting TRBD1. V lost 6 bases and J lost 15; bases outside the gene matches: 8. Germline values: CDR1 SNHLY, CDR2 FYNNEI. CDR3 length equals 11 residues. As DNA, the CDR3 is TGTGCCAGCAGCTCAGACAGGGTGCCGTTCTTC. It codes for CASSSDRVPFF. Full variable domain (outside the CDR3, taken from reference TRBV2 and TRBJ2-1): EPEVTQTPSHQVTQMGQEVILRCVPISNHLYFYWYRQILGQKVEFLVSFYNNEISEKSEIFDDQFSVERPDGSNFTLKIRSTKLEDSAMYFCASSSDRVPFFGPGTRLTVL.

This clone has just one count. The chain links TRBV6-6 to TRBJ1-6, with D possibly being TRBD1 (6 bases). CDR3 size: 16 residues. The germline V gene encodes CDR1 MNHNY and CDR2 SVGAGI (reference sequence). Trimming left V 6 bases short and J 7 bases short, with 19 bases between. CDR3 DNA: TGTGCCAGCAGCCCCCCGCCCGGTCAGGGGAATTCACCCCTCCACTTT. Protein sequence: CASSPPPGQGNSPLHF.

This clone was seen once. Sequence at one end of the junction differs from germline and may be a read error. The chain is built from TRBV9 and TRBJ2-7; D is possibly TRBD2 (6 bases). This CDR3 contains 15 residues. The germline V gene encodes CDR1 SGDLS and CDR2 YYNGEE. In DNA, the CDR3 is TGCGCCAGCAGCGTAGCGGTAGAGAGCTCCTACGAGCAGTACTTC. Its protein is CASSVAVESSYEQYF.

V usage is TRBV4-3 and J usage is TRBJ1-2; D is undetermined. V was trimmed by 2 bases and J by 4 bases, leaving 11 bases between them. CDR1 is LGHNA and CDR2 is YSLEER in the germline V gene. There are 14 residues in the CDR3. Here the CDR3 DNA reads TGCGCCAGCAGCCAAAAGGACGGACTCTATGGCTACACCTTC. It is translated as CASSQKDGLYGYTF.